The sequence of this TCR beta chain was determined in a study of blood T cell repertoires in COVID-19. This CDR3 is 13 amino acids long. V lost 5 bases to trimming and J lost 4 bases, with 11 bases between them. CDR1 MRHNA and CDR2 SNTAGT come from the germline V gene. Authors' data handling: Counts of nucleated cells, estimated from reference gene primer amplification, were obtained. Sequencing was performed with immunoSEQ multiplex PCR; in TCRdb, only in-frame clones are kept and a portion is missing. From that table come the V and J calls and clone size; the DNA was used to work out D and trimming. The repertoire holds roughly 380,000 clones, with around 91% as singletons.

The TCR originated in a woman aged 40 to 55 with COVID-19, enrolled during active disease. Material: peripheral blood. The V gene is TRBV6-4, the J gene TRBJ1-1, with D possibly TRBD1 on 5 matching bases. CDR3 in amino acids: CASSWGQSTEAFF. The DNA for the CDR3 is TGTGCCAGCAGTTGGGGCCAGAGCACTGAAGCTTTCTTT.